The 12 T cell receptor beta chains in this list originate from one sample, sequenced in a study of immune heterogeneity within non-small cell lung tumors (dated by TCRdb to the late 2010s). Genomic DNA extracted from bulk tumor tissue served as TCR template, with about 620 ng gDNA amplified per sample. During surgery, several biopsies were collected from each primary tumor and placed as far from one another as possible within the tumor mass. The study cohort was described as untreated, and patients were newly diagnosed NSCLC cases undergoing curative surgery. The reads were generated on a HiSeq X Ten. The TCR beta CDR3 region was amplified with a multiplex PCR system whose first round ran for 9 to 11 cycles using 32 V-gene forward primers and 13 J-gene reverse primers. The raw public reads went through TCRdb reprocessing: fastp at Q25, MiXCR clone calling, in-frame beta chains kept. Rows with a matching CDR3 protein are joined into one entry that keeps the most common DNA and genes. The sample table records approximately 20,000 distinct CDR3 sequences; 27% of these occur just once. 3.5% to 4.5% of the sample is taken by the ten largest.

The sample consisted of lung tumor tissue. Receptors were obtained from a man between 40 and 49 years old with non-small cell lung cancer.

This clonotype was seen only once. Given a much more abundant clone one base away, this may be a read error. The chain is built from TRBV27 and TRBJ2-7, with D tentatively TRBD2 (6 bases). The CDR3 spans 12 residues. Germline CDR1 is MNHEY and CDR2 is SMNVEV (reference sequence). V was shortened by 2 bases and J by 4 bases, with 6 bases between the two germline ends. For the CDR3, the DNA is TGTGCCAGCAGTTTAGCGGGGTACGAGCAGTACTTC. The encoded protein is CASSLAGYEQYF.

This clonotype turned up a few times. The chain combines TRBV11-3 with TRBJ1-1, with 12 positions matching TRBD1. The CDR3 spans 14 residues. J was trimmed by 4 bases and V by 6 bases; bases with no gene match: 3. CDR1 is SGHNT and CDR2 is YENEEA in the germline V gene. This chain's CDR3 is CASSGTGGVTEAFF. In nucleotides, the CDR3 is TGTGCCAGCAGTGGGACAGGGGGCGTCACTGAAGCTTTCTTT.

This sequence joins TRBV7-2 and TRBJ2-1, with 9 bases that match TRBD2. The CDR3 is made up of 16 amino acids. CDR1 and CDR2 (germline): SGHTA, FQGNSA. V was pared by 1 base and J by 1 base, with 2 bases of the junction left unmatched. The CDR3, as DNA: TGTGCCAGCAGCTTAGTTAGCGGGGGTTCCTACAATGAGCAGTTCTTC. Encoded protein: CASSLVSGGSYNEQFF.

This clonotype was seen at least ten times. The genes are TRBV7-2 and TRBJ2-7, with 12 positions matching TRBD2. Germline values: CDR1 SGHTA, CDR2 FQGNSA. This CDR3 is built from 15 residues. V was pared by 3 bases and J by 4 bases, with 4 bases of the junction left unmatched. The CDR3 loop is CASSLTSGRGYEQYF. CDR3 DNA: TGTGCCAGCAGCTTGACTAGCGGGAGAGGGTACGAGCAGTACTTC.

This clonotype has more than one count but fewer than ten. V is TRBV20-1 and J is TRBJ2-1; 9 bases align to TRBD2. CDR3 length: 13 amino acids. Trimming cost V 4 bases and J 8 bases; bases outside gene matches: 6. Germline V gives CDR1 DFQATT, CDR2 SNEGSKA (reference sequence). The CDR3 bases are TGCAGTGCTAAATCTAGCGGGAAATATGAGCAGTTCTTC. It is translated as CSAKSSGKYEQFF.

This clonotype came up many times. The V and J genes are TRBV5-1 and TRBJ1-3; D gene unclear. Germline loops: CDR1 SGHRS, CDR2 YFSETQ. The V end was cut by 0 bases, the J end by 1 base, with 14 bases between. This CDR3 region has 17 residues. CDR3 region: CASSLGPQATSGNTIYF. CDR3 sequence (DNA): TGCGCCAGCAGCTTGGGACCGCAGGCCACTTCTGGAAACACCATATATTTT.

For this clonotype: One base away lies a much larger clone, so this may be a sequencing read error. The V and J genes are TRBV11-3 and TRBJ2-5; 7 bases match TRBD1. CDR1 is SGHNT, CDR2 YENEEA, per germline. After removal of 4 bases from V and 7 bases from J, the junction contained 6 bases not matched to a gene. This CDR3 spans 13 amino acids. This CDR3 reads CASSSGTDATQYF. The CDR3 DNA reads as TGTGCCAGCAGCTCGGGGACAGACGCGACCCAGTACTTC.

This clonotype has more than one count but fewer than ten. The chain employs TRBV28 and TRBJ2-4; D uncertain. The germline gives CDR1 MDHEN, CDR2 SYDVKM. V lost 6 bases and J 7 bases, leaving 19 bases between the germline ends. This CDR3 is built from 15 residues. Written as DNA, the CDR3 is TGTGCCAGCAGCTCTGCTGAGACGCCGAGGAACATTCAGTACTTC. Translating it yields CASSSAETPRNIQYF.

This clonotype was recorded at least ten times. The CDR3 DNA is TGCGCCAGCAGCCCCGGGGGGGGGACGCTCCGGGGCGGCTACACCTTC. Protein: CASSPGGGTLRGGYTF. This sequence joins TRBV5-1 and TRBJ1-2, with a tentative D call TRBD1 (5 bases). Trimming left V 4 bases short and J 8 bases short, with 24 bases between. Germline loops: CDR1 SGHRS, CDR2 YFSETQ. This CDR3 spans 16 amino acids. The entire variable domain, with the rest obtained from reference TRBV5-1 and TRBJ1-2, is as follows: KAGVTQTPRYLIKTRGQQVTLSCSPISGHRSVSWYQQTPGQGLQFLFEYFSETQRNKGNFPGRFSGRQFSNSRSEMNVSTLELGDSALYLCASSPGGGTLRGGYTFGSGTRLTVV.

Ten or more counts support this clonotype. The chain carries TRBV20-1 and TRBJ1-1, with D uncertain. The V end lost 4 bases, the J end lost 9 bases, and 12 bases lay between the germline ends. Germline-derived CDR1 and CDR2 are DFQATT and SNEGSKA (reference sequence). The length of the CDR3 is 11 residues. The DNA for the CDR3 is TGCAGTGCTACTACGGATGTTAAAGCTTTCTTT. It yields the protein CSATTDVKAFF.

On this clonotype: A much larger clone differs by one base, so this may be a read error. This chain joins TRBV19 and TRBJ1-5, with TRBD1 identical over 7 bases. Germline V gene lookup returns CDR1 LNHDA and CDR2 SQIVND (reference sequence). The CDR3 is made up of 16 amino acids. The CDR3, as DNA: TGTGCCAGTAGTCCACGGGGACAGTATAGCAAACAGCCCCAGCATTTT. Translated, it gives CASSPRGQYSKQPQHF.

This clonotype appeared many times. V and J are TRBV18 and TRBJ2-5; D may be TRBD1 (6 bases). Trimming removed 8 bases at V and 0 bases at J, with 10 bases between. The CDR3 covers 13 residues. Germline assignment: CDR1 KGHSH and CDR2 LQKENI. The CDR3 DNA is TGTGCCAGCCTGAGGGACAACCAAGAGACCCAGTACTTC. It codes for CASLRDNQETQYF.